These T cell receptor beta chains were read from a single sample in a study of human T cells and chemical hapten exposure. TCRdb independently ran MiXCR on the 5' RACE reads; one entry per CDR3 protein. Here the sample spans under 100,000 distinct CDR3 sequences, more than 15% being singletons. The receptors here all came from a female donor in good health. CDR3s include the opening cysteine and the closing phenylalanine or tryptophan. The D gene is left open where the match is weak. Clone size is shown for a subset of rows, as once, few, many or a class of expanded clone.

size: many
J: TRBJ2-7
V: TRBV20-1
D: TRBD2
DNA: TGCAGTGCTATGGGACTAGCGGGGGGGCCGGGCGAGCAGTACTTC
CDR3: CSAMGLAGGPGEQYF

size: .
J: TRBJ1-4
V: TRBV18
D: .
DNA: TGTGCCAGCTCACTCAACGTGGGGTTCGGTGAAAAACTGTTTTTT
CDR3: CASSLNVGFGEKLFF

size: few
J: TRBJ1-1
V: TRBV19
D: .
DNA: TGTGCCAGTAGTACGGAACCCGCCCTTGAAGCTTTCTTT
CDR3: CASSTEPALEAFF

size: few
J: TRBJ2-3
V: TRBV27
D: TRBD1
DNA: TGTGCCAGCAGTTTTGGGGACAGCTACACGCCGGAGTATTTT
CDR3: CASSFGDSYTPEYF

size: .
J: TRBJ1-4
V: TRBV30
D: .
DNA: TGTGCCTGGAGTGTGTACCGCGCGGGGTCAAACGAAAAACTGTTTTTT
CDR3: CAWSVYRAGSNEKLFF

size: few
J: TRBJ1-1
V: TRBV10-3
D: .
DNA: TGTGCCATCAGTGAAGGTCCCTCGAACACTGAAGCTTTCTTT
CDR3: CAISEGPSNTEAFF

size: .
J: TRBJ1-1
V: TRBV6-6
D: .
DNA: TGTGCCAGCATTTCGACGGGGAACACTGAAGCTTTCTTT
CDR3: CASISTGNTEAFF

size: few
J: TRBJ1-5
V: TRBV7-9
D: .
DNA: TGTGCCAGCAGCTGGGGGGCTGAGCCCAGTGGGCCCCAGCATTTT
CDR3: CASSWGAEPSGPQHF

size: few
J: TRBJ1-1
V: TRBV29-1
D: .
DNA: TGCAGCGTCAACATCCGTGGGGCAGGGCAGCCTTTCTTT
CDR3: CSVNIRGAGQPFF

size: .
J: TRBJ2-4
V: TRBV5-1
D: .
DNA: TGCGCCAGCAGCTCTTCAGGGATCGGAAACATTCAGTACTTC
CDR3: CASSSSGIGNIQYF

size: few
J: TRBJ1-1
V: TRBV6-1
D: TRBD1
DNA: TGTGCCAGCACTCCCGTTCAGGGGGTGCCTTTCTTT
CDR3: CASTPVQGVPFF

size: .
J: TRBJ2-2
V: TRBV7-2
D: TRBD2
DNA: TGTGCCAGCAGCTTAGTAGGACTAGCGGGGGTTACCGGGGAGCTGTTTTTT
CDR3: CASSLVGLAGVTGELFF

size: many
J: TRBJ2-5
V: TRBV12-3/TRBV12-4
D: .
DNA: TGTGCCAGCTCATACGCGGGGAGCAAAGAGACCCAGTACTTC
CDR3: CASSYAGSKETQYF

size: few
J: TRBJ2-7
V: TRBV7-2
D: TRBD2
DNA: TGTGCCAGCAGCTCCGGGGGGGGGGAGGACGAGCAGTACTTC
CDR3: CASSSGGGEDEQYF

size: many
J: TRBJ1-2
V: TRBV29-1
D: .
DNA: TGCAGCGTTGGTCCTACCAACCGAGGGTCTGGCTACACCTTC
CDR3: CSVGPTNRGSGYTF

size: .
J: TRBJ2-7
V: TRBV12-3/TRBV12-4
D: .
DNA: TGTGCCAGCAGCTTCACGACTAGAGTCGGCTACGAGCAGTACTTC
CDR3: CASSFTTRVGYEQYF

size: few
J: TRBJ2-1
V: TRBV25-1
D: .
DNA: TGTGCCAGCAGTTCCCCTAGCGAGTTCGACAATGAGCAGTTCTTC
CDR3: CASSSPSEFDNEQFF

size: .
J: TRBJ1-1
V: TRBV4-3
D: .
DNA: TGCGCCAGCAGCCGCACACCACCCCCCCCGACGGTTTTGGCTTTCTTT
CDR3: CASSRTPPPPTVLAFF

size: .
J: TRBJ1-1
V: TRBV10-2
D: .
DNA: TGCGCCAGCAGCAAATATCAGGGAGACACTGAAGCTTTCTTT
CDR3: CASSKYQGDTEAFF

size: few
J: TRBJ1-5
V: TRBV7-2
D: .
DNA: TGTGCCAGCAGCTTAATTGCGGGGGCTGGTCAGCCCCAGCATTTT
CDR3: CASSLIAGAGQPQHF

size: .
J: TRBJ2-7
V: TRBV13
D: .
DNA: TGTGCCAGCAGCAGCACTGTTCTCTGGGCCCAAAGCTCCTACGAGCAGTACTTC
CDR3: CASSSTVLWAQSSYEQYF

size: few
J: TRBJ2-3
V: TRBV11-3
D: TRBD1
DNA: TGTGCCAGCAGCCTCACAGGGGTCCGAGATACGCAGTATTTT
CDR3: CASSLTGVRDTQYF

size: .
J: TRBJ2-5
V: TRBV2
D: .
DNA: TGTGCCAGCAGTGAAGCTACGGGGGAAGAGACCCAGTACTTC
CDR3: CASSEATGEETQYF

size: many
J: TRBJ1-1
V: TRBV7-2
D: .
DNA: TGTGCCAGCAGCCCCGATATTTCTGAAGCTTTCTTT
CDR3: CASSPDISEAFF

size: medium-sized
J: TRBJ2-3
V: TRBV7-2
D: .
DNA: TGTGCCAGCAGCTTAGACCGGACACCCACAGATACGCAGTATTTT
CDR3: CASSLDRTPTDTQYF

size: few
J: TRBJ2-3
V: TRBV11-2
D: TRBD2
DNA: TGTGCCAGCAGCTTAGGATTGACTAGCGGTAGCACAGATACGCAGTATTTT
CDR3: CASSLGLTSGSTDTQYF

size: .
J: TRBJ2-7
V: TRBV20-1
D: .
DNA: TGCAGTGCCAGAGGGCCTCCCGAGCGAGGGGCATACGAGCAGTACTTC
CDR3: CSARGPPERGAYEQYF

size: .
J: TRBJ2-7
V: TRBV27
D: TRBD2
DNA: TGTGCCAGCGGCCTTAGCGGGAGCTCCTACGAGCAGTACTTC
CDR3: CASGLSGSSYEQYF

size: .
J: TRBJ2-7
V: TRBV20-1
D: TRBD1
DNA: TGCAGTGCTACTGGGGTAACAGGGGACTACGAGCAGTACTTC
CDR3: CSATGVTGDYEQYF

size: .
J: TRBJ2-1
V: TRBV14
D: .
DNA: TGTGCCAGCAGCCAAGATAGGGGGGGTGAGCAGTTCTTC
CDR3: CASSQDRGGEQFF

size: medium-sized
J: TRBJ2-3
V: TRBV6-5
D: .
DNA: TGTGCCAGCAGTCCCGGGGAGGGGGTCACAGATACGCAGTATTTT
CDR3: CASSPGEGVTDTQYF

size: few
J: TRBJ1-5
V: TRBV10-3
D: TRBD1
DNA: TGTGCCATCAGTGCGGACAGGGCGGGAAATCAGCCCCAGCATTTT
CDR3: CAISADRAGNQPQHF

size: few
J: TRBJ2-1
V: TRBV10-3
D: TRBD2
DNA: TGTGCCATCAGTGAATCTAGCGGGAGTTACAATGAGCAGTTCTTC
CDR3: CAISESSGSYNEQFF

size: .
J: TRBJ1-1
V: TRBV20-1
D: .
DNA: TGCAGTGCTAGAGCAGGATACTATGAAGCTTTCTTT
CDR3: CSARAGYYEAFF

size: few
J: TRBJ2-3
V: TRBV6-5
D: TRBD2
DNA: TGTGCCAGCAGTTCGCGGGGGGTTCTCACAGATACGCAGTATTTT
CDR3: CASSSRGVLTDTQYF

size: many
J: TRBJ2-7
V: TRBV9
D: TRBD2
DNA: TGTGCCAGCAGCCCTGGGACTAGCGGGGGGGCGATGGGCTTGCCCTACGAGCAGTACTTC
CDR3: CASSPGTSGGAMGLPYEQYF

size: .
J: TRBJ1-1
V: TRBV10-3
D: TRBD1
DNA: TGTGCCATCAGTGAGGGTAGAGGGGACAGGGGATGGACTGAAGCTTTCTTT
CDR3: CAISEGRGDRGWTEAFF

size: .
J: TRBJ2-3
V: TRBV20-1
D: TRBD2
DNA: TGCAGTGCCACAGGCGGGCTAGCGGGAGCTAGCACAGATACGCAGTATTTT
CDR3: CSATGGLAGASTDTQYF

size: .
J: TRBJ1-3
V: TRBV18
D: .
DNA: TGTGCCAGCTCACCTGAAGACGGAGGAAACACCATATATTTT
CDR3: CASSPEDGGNTIYF

size: .
J: TRBJ2-1
V: TRBV3-1
D: TRBD2
DNA: TGTGCCAGCAGACGGACTAGTGTGGATGAGCAGTTCTTC
CDR3: CASRRTSVDEQFF

size: .
J: TRBJ2-3
V: TRBV4-3
D: TRBD2
DNA: TGCGCCAGCAGCCAAGGTCGAGCGGGATCCACAGATACGCAGTATTTT
CDR3: CASSQGRAGSTDTQYF